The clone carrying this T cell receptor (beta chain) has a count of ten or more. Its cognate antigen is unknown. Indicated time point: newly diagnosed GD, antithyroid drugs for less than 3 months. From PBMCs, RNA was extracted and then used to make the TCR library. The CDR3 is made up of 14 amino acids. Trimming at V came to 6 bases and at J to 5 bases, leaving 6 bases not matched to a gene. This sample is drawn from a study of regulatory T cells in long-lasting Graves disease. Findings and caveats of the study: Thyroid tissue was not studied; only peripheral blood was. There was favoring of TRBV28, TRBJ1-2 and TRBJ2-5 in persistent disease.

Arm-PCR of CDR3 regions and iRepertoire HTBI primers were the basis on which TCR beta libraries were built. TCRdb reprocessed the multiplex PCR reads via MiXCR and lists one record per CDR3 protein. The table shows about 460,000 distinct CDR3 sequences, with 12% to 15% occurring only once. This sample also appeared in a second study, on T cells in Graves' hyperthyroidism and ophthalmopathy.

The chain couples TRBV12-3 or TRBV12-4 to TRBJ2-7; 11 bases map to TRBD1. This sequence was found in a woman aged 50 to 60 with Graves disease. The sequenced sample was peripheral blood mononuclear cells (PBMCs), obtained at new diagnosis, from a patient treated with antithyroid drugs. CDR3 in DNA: TGTGCCAGCAGCCTGGACAGGGGGCAGGACGAGCAGTACTTC. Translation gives CASSLDRGQDEQYF.